This T cell receptor (beta chain) was identified during a study of blood T cell repertoires in COVID-19. The overall study: Samples came from the United States, Italy and Spain, spanning acute and convalescent COVID-19. Sources were T cells, B-cell-depleted T cells, or PBMCs; the material itself was cDNA or gDNA.

In the original analysis: How many nucleated cells were present was estimated from reference gene primer amplification. TCRdb's table, derived via immunoSEQ multiplex PCR, lists solely in-frame clones and lacks some. That table supplies the V and J calls and clone size; D and trimming were determined from the DNA. The sample shows about 130,000 clones, roughly 69% of them seen only once. V was clipped by 2 bases and J by 2 bases, with 7 bases between them. CDR3 length equals 13 residues. Germline values: CDR1 SGHNT, CDR2 YYREEE (reference sequence). The V call is TRBV5-4, the J call TRBJ1-2; D gene ambiguous. The material sequenced was peripheral blood. This TCR came from a woman in her 70s with acute or convalescent COVID-19. The CDR3 DNA follows: TGTGCCAGCAGCTTCCTCCTAAACTATGGCTACACCTTC. Encoded protein: CASSFLLNYGYTF.